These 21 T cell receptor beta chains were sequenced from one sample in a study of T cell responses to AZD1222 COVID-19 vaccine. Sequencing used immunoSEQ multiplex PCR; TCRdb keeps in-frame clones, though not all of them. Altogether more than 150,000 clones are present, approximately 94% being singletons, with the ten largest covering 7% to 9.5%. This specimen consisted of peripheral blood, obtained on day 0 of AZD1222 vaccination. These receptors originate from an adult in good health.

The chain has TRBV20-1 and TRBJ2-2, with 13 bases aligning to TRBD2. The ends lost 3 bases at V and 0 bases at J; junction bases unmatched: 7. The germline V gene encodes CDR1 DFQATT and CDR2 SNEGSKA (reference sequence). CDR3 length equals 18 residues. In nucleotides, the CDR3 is TGCAGTGCTAGTAGACTAGCGGGAGGAAGTCCGAACACCGGGGAGCTGTTTTTT. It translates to CSASRLAGGSPNTGELFF.

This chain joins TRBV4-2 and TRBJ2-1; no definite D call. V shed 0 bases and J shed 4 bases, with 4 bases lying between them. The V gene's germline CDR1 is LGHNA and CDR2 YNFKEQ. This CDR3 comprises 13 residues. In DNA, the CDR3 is TGTGCCAGCAGCCAAGACCCTTACAATGAGCAGTTCTTC. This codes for CASSQDPYNEQFF.

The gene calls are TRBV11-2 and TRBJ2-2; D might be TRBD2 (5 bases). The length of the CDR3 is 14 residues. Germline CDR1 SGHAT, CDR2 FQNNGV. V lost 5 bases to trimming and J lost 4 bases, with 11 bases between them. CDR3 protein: CASSQTGLTGELFF. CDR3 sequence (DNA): TGTGCCAGCAGCCAAACCGGACTCACCGGGGAGCTGTTTTTT.

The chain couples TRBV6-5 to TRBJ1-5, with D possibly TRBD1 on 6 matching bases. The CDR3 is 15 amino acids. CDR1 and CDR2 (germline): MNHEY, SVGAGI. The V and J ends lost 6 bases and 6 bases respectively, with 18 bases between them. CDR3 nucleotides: TGTGCCAGCAGCGCCCCCCGGGGACAAGGTCAGCCCCAGCATTTT. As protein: CASSAPRGQGQPQHF.

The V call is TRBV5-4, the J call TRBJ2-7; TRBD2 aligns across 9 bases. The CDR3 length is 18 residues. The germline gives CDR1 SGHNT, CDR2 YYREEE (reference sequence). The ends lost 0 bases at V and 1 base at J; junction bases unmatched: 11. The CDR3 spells CASSLGTSARSGSYEQYF. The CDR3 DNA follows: TGTGCCAGCAGCTTGGGGACTAGCGCTAGATCTGGGTCCTACGAGCAGTACTTC. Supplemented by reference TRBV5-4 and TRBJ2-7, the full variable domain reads ETGVTQSPTHLIKTRGQQVTLRCSSQSGHNTVSWYQQALGQGPQFIFQYYREEENGRGNFPPRFSGLQFPNYSSELNVNALELDDSALYLCASSLGTSARSGSYEQYFGPGTRLTVT.

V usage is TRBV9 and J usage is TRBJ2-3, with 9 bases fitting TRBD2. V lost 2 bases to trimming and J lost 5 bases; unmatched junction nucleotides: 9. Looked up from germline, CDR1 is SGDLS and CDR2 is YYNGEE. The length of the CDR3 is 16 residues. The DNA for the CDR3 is TGTGCCAGCAGCGTCGGAGTCCGGACTAGCGAAGATACGCAGTATTTT. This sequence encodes CASSVGVRTSEDTQYF.

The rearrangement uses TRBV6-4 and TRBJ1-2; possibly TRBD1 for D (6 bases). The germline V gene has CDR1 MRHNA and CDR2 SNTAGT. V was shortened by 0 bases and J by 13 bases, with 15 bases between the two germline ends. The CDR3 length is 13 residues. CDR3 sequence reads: CASSDSGQGKRTF. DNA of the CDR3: TGTGCCAGCAGTGACTCAGGCCAGGGGAAACGCACCTTC.

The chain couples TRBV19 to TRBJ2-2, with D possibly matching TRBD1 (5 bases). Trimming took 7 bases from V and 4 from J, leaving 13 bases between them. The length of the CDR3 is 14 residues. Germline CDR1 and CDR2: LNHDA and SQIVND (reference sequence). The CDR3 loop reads CASNKGRGTGELFF. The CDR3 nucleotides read TGTGCCAGTAATAAGGGTAGGGGCACCGGGGAGCTGTTTTTT.

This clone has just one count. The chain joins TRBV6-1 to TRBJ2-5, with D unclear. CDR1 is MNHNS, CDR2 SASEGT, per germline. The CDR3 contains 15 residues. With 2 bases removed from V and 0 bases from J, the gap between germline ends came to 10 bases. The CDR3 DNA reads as TGTGCCAGCAGTGAAAATGTCCGGGACCAAGAGACCCAGTACTTC. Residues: CASSENVRDQETQYF.

CDR3 loop: CASSYIGANTEAFF. The CDR3 DNA reads as TGTGCCAGCAGTTACATCGGGGCGAACACTGAAGCTTTCTTT. The chain employs TRBV6-5 and TRBJ1-1; a weak D match, TRBD1 (5 bases). V was trimmed by 2 bases and J by 1 base, leaving 8 bases between them. From germline, CDR1 is MNHEY and CDR2 SVGAGI. CDR3 size: 14 residues.

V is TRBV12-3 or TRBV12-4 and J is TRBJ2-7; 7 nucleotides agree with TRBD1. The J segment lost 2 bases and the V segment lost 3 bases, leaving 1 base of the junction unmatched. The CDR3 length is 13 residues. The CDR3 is CASSFTGAYEQYF. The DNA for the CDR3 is TGTGCCAGCAGTTTTACAGGGGCCTACGAGCAGTACTTC.

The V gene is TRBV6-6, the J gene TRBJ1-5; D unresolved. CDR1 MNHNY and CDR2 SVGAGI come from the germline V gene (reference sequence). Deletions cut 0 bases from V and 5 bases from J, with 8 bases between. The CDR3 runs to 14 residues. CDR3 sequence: CASSYSRRDQPQHF. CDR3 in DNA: TGTGCCAGCAGTTACTCGAGAAGGGATCAGCCCCAGCATTTT.

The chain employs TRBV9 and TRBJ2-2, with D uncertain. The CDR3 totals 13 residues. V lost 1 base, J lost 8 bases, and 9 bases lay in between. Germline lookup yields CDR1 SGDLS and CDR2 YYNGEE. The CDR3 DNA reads TGTGCCAGCAGCGTAAACGGCCGGGGGGAGCTGTTTTTT. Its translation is CASSVNGRGELFF.

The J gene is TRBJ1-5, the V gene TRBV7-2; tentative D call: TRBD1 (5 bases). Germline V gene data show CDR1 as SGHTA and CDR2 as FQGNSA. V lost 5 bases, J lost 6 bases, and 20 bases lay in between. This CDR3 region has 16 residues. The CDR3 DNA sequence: TGTGCCAGCAGCCTACCCCAGGGAGTGGGGAGTCAGCCCCAGCATTTT. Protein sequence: CASSLPQGVGSQPQHF.

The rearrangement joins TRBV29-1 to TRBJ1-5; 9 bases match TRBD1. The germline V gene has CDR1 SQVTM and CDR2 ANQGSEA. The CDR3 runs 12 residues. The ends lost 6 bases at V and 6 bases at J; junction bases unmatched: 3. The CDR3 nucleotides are TGCAGCGTGGCGACAGGGGGTCAGCCCCAGCATTTT. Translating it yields CSVATGGQPQHF.

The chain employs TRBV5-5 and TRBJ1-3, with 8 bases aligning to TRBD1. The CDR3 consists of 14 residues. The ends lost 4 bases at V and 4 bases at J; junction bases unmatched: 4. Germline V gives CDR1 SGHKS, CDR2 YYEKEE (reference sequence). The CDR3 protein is CASSRTGRGNTIYF. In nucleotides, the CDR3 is TGTGCCAGCAGCAGGACAGGGCGGGGAAACACCATATATTTT.

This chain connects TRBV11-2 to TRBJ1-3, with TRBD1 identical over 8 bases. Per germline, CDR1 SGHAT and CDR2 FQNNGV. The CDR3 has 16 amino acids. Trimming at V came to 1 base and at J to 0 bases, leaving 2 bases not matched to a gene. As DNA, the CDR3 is TGTGCCAGCAGCTTAGTCGGGACAGGCTCTGGAAACACCATATATTTT. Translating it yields CASSLVGTGSGNTIYF.

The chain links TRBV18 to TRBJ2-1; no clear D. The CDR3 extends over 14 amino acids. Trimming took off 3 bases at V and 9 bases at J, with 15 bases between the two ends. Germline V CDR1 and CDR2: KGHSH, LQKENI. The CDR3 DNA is TGTGCCAGCTCACCTGCTTATCAGCGTGGTGAGCAGTTCTTC. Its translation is CASSPAYQRGEQFF.

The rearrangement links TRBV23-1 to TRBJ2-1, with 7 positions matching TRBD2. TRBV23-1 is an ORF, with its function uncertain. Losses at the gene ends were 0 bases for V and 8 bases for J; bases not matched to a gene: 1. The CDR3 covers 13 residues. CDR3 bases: TGCGCCAGCAGTCAATCGGCGGGGGATGAGCAGTTCTTC. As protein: CASSQSAGDEQFF.

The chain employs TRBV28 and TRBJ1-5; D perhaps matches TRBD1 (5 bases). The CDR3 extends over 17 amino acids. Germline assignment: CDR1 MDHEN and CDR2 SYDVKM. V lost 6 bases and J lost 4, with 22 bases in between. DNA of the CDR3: TGTGCCAGCAGGCCTTGGATGGGGGTGGGCTCGAATCAGCCCCAGCATTTT. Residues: CASRPWMGVGSNQPQHF.

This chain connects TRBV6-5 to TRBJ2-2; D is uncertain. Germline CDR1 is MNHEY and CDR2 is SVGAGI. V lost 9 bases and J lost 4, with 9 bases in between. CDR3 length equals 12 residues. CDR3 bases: TGTGCCAGTTCAGCACCCACCGGGGAGCTGTTTTTT. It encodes CASSAPTGELFF.